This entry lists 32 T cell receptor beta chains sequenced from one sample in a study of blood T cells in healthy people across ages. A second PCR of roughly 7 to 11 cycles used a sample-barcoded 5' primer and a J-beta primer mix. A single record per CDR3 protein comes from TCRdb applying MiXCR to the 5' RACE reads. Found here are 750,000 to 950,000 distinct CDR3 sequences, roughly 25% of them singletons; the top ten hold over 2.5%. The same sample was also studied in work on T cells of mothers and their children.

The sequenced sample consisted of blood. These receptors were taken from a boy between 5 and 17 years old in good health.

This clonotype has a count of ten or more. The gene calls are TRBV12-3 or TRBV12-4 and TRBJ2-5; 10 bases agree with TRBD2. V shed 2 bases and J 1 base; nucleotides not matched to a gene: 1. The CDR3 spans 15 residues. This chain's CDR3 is CASSLQRGGQETQYF. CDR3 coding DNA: TGTGCCAGCAGTTTACAGCGGGGGGGCCAAGAGACCCAGTACTTC.

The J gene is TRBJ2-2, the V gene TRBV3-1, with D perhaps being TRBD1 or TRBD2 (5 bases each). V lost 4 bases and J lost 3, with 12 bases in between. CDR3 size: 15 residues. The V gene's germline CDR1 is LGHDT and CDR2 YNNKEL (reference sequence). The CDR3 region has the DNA TGTGCCAGCAGCCGCGAGGGACGAGACACCGGGGAGCTGTTTTTT. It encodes CASSREGRDTGELFF.

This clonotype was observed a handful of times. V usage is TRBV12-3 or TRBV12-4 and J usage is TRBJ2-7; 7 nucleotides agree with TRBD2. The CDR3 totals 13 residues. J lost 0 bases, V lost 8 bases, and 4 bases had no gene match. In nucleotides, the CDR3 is TGTGCCAGCGGGGGGGACGCCTCCTACGAGCAGTACTTC. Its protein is CASGGDASYEQYF.

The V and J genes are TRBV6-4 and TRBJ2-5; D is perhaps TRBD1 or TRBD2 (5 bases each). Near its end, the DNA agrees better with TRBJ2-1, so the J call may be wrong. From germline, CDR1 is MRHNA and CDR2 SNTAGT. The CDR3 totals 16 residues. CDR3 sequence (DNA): TGTGCCAGAGAACCCTTACGGGGCCTAAAGGGCAATGAGCAGTTCTTC. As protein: CAREPLRGLKGNEQFF.

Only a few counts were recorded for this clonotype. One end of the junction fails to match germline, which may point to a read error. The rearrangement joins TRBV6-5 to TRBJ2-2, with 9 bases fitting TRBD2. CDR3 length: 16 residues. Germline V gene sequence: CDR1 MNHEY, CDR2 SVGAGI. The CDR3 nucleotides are TGTGCCAGCAGTTACTCGGCGGGGGGGCCCACCGGGGGGCTGTTTTTT. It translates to CASSYSAGGPTGGLFF.

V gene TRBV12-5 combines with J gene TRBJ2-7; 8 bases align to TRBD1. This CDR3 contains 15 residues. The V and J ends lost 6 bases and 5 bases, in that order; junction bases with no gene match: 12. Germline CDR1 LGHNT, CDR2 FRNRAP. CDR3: CASGSGQGAADEQYF. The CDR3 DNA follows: TGTGCTAGTGGCTCAGGGCAGGGGGCTGCCGACGAGCAGTACTTC.

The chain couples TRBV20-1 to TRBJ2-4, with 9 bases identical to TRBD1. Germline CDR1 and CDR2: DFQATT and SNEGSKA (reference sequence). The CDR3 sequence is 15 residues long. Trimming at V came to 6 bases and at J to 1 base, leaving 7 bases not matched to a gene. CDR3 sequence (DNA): TGCAGTGCCACTACCGGGACAGGGGCCAAAAACATTCAGTACTTC. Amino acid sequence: CSATTGTGAKNIQYF.

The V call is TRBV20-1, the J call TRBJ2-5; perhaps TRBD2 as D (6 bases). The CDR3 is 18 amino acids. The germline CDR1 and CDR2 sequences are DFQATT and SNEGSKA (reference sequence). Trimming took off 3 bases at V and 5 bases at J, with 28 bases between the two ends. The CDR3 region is CSASARRGYQVGVETQYF. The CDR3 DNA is TGCAGTGCTAGTGCGCGGAGGGGATACCAAGTTGGGGTGGAGACCCAGTACTTC.

The CDR3 region is CSADLRETQYF. The CDR3 coding sequence is TGCAGTGCCGACCTACGCGAGACCCAGTACTTC. The chain couples TRBV20-1 to TRBJ2-5; D ambiguous. Looked up from germline, CDR1 is DFQATT and CDR2 is SNEGSKA (reference sequence). The ends were cut back, 6 bases at V and 5 bases at J, with 10 bases in the middle. The CDR3 is 11 amino acids.

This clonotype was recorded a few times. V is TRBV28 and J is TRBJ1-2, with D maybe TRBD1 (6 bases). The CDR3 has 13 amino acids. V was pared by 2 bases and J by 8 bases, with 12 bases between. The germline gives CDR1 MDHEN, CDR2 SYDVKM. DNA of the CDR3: TGTGCCAGCAGTTTACAGGGGCCCATGGGCTACACCTTC. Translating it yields CASSLQGPMGYTF.

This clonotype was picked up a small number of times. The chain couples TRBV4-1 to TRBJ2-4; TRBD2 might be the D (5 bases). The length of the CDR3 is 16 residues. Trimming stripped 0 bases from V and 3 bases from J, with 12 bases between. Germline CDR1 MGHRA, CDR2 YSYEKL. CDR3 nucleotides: TGCGCCAGCAGCCAAGAAAGGACTTCCAACAAAAACATTCAGTACTTC. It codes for CASSQERTSNKNIQYF.

As DNA, the CDR3 is TGTGCCAGCATCGAGGGACTGCACAGAGCTTCCTACAATGAGCAGTTCTTC. It translates to CASIEGLHRASYNEQFF. This chain links TRBV6-2 or TRBV6-3 with TRBJ2-1, with a weak D call TRBD2 (6 bases). Germline values: CDR1 MNHEY, CDR2 SVGEGT. Trimming left V 7 bases short and J 1 base short, with 20 bases between. The length of the CDR3 is 17 residues.

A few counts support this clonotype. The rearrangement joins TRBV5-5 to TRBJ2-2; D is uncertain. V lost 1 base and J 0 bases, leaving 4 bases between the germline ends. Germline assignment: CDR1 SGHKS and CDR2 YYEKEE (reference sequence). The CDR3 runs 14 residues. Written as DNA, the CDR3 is TGTGCCAGCAGCTTGCAGGCGAACACCGGGGAGCTGTTTTTT. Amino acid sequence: CASSLQANTGELFF.

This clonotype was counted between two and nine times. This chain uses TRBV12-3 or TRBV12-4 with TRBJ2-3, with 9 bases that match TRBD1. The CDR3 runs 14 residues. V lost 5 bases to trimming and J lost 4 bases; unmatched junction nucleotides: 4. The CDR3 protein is CASSRTGVADTQYF. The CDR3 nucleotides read TGTGCCAGCAGTCGGACAGGGGTGGCAGATACGCAGTATTTT.

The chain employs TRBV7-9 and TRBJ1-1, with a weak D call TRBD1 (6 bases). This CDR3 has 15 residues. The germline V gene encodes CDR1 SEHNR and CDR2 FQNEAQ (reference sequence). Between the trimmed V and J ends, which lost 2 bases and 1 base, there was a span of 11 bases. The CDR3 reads CASSLTVRGNTEAFF. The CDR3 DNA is TGTGCCAGCAGCTTAACGGTCAGGGGGAACACTGAAGCTTTCTTT.

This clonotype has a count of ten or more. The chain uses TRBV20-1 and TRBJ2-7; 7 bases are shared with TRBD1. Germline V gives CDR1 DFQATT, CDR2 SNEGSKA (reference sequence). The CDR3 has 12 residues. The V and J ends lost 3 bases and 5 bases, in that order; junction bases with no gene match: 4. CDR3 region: CSASEGANEQYF. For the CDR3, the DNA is TGCAGTGCTAGCGAGGGGGCGAACGAGCAGTACTTC.

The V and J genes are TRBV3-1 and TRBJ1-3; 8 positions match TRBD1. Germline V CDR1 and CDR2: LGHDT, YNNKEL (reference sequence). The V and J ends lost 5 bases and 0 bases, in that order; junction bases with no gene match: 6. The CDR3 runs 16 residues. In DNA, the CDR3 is TGTGCCAGCAGCGACCCTGGGACAGGCTCTGGAAACACCATATATTTT. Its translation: CASSDPGTGSGNTIYF.

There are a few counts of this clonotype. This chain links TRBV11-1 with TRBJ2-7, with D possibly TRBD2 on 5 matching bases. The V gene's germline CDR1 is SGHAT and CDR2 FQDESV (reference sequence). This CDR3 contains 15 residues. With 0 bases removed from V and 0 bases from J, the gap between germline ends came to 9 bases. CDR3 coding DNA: TGTGCCAGCAGCTTAGCGAGAGGGAGCTCCTACGAGCAGTACTTC. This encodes CASSLARGSSYEQYF.

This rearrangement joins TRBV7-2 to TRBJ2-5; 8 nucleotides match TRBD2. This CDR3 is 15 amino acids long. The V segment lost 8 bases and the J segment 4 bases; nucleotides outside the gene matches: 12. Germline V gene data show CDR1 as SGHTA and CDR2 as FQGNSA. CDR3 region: CASRSRGGIGETQYF. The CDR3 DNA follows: TGTGCCAGCCGGAGTCGGGGGGGTATAGGAGAGACCCAGTACTTC.

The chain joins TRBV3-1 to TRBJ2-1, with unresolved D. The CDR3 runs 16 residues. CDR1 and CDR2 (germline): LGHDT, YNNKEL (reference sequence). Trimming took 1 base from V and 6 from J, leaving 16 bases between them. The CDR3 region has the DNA TGTGCCAGCAGCCAAGGGTCCATCCTATGGGCCAATGAGCAGTTCTTC. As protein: CASSQGSILWANEQFF.

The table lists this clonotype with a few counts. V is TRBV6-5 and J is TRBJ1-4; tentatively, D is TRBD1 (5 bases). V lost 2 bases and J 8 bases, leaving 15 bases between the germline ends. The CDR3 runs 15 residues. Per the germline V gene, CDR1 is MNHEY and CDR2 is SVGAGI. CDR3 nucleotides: TGTGCCAGCAGTTACCGTGGCAGGGTGGACGAAAAACTGTTTTTT. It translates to CASSYRGRVDEKLFF.

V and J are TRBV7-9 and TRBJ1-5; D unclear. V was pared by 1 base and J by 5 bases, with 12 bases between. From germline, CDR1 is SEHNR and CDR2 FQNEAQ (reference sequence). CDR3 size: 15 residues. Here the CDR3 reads CASSLGGSGHQPQHF. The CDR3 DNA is TGTGCCAGCAGCTTAGGAGGTTCCGGGCATCAGCCCCAGCATTTT.

CDR3 region: CSALSGGVEQFF. The CDR3 DNA sequence: TGCAGTGCGCTGAGCGGGGGGGTGGAACAGTTCTTC. This sequence joins TRBV20-1 and TRBJ2-5; 10 bases are a match to TRBD2. The DNA end is more similar to TRBJ2-1, so the J call may be wrong. Germline CDR1 is DFQATT and CDR2 is SNEGSKA (reference sequence). The CDR3 runs to 12 residues.

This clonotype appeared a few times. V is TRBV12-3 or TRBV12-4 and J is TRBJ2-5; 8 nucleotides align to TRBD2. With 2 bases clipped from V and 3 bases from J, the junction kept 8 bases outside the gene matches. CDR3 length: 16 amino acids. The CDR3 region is CASSLTAGALEETQYF. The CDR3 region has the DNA TGTGCCAGCAGTTTAACAGCGGGGGCCTTGGAAGAGACCCAGTACTTC.

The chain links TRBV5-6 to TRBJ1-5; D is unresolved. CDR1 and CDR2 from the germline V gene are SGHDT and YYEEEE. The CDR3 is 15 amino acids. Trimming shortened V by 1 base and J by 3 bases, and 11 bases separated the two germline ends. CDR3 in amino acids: CASSLYGRDNQPQHF. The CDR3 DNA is TGTGCCAGCAGCTTGTACGGGAGGGACAATCAGCCCCAGCATTTT.

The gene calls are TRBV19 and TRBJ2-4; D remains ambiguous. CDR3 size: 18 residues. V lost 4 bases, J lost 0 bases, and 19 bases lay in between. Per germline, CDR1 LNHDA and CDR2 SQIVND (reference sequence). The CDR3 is CASSSPLGIHVAKNIQYF. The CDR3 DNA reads TGTGCCAGTAGTAGCCCATTGGGGATACACGTAGCCAAAAACATTCAGTACTTC.

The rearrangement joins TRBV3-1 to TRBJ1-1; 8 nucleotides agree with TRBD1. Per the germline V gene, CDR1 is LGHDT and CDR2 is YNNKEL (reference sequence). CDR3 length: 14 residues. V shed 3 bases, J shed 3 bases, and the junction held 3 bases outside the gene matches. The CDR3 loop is CASSQEGQDTEAFF. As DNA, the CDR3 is TGTGCCAGCAGCCAGGAGGGACAGGACACTGAAGCTTTCTTT.

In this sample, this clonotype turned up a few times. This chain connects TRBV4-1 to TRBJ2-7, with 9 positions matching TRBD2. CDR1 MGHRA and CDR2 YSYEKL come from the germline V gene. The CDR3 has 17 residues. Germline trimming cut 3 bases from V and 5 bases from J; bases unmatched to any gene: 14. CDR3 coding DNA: TGCGCCAGCAGCCATAGCAGCGCCCGCGGGGGGGCCCACGAGCAGTACTTC. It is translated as CASSHSSARGGAHEQYF.

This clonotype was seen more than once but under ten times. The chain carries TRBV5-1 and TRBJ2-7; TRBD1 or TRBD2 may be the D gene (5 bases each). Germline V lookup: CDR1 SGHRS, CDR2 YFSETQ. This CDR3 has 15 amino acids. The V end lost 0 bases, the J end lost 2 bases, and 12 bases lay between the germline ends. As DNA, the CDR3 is TGCGCCAGCAGCTTGGTAGAGGGGCAGGCCTACGAGCAGTACTTC. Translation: CASSLVEGQAYEQYF. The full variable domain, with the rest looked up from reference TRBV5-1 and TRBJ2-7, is KAGVTQTPRYLIKTRGQQVTLSCSPISGHRSVSWYQQTPGQGLQFLFEYFSETQRNKGNFPGRFSGRQFSNSRSEMNVSTLELGDSALYLCASSLVEGQAYEQYFGPGTRLTVT.

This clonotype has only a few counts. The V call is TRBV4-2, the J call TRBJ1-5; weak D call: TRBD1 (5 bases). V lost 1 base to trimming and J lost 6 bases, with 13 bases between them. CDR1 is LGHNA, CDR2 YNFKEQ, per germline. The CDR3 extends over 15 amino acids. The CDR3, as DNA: TGTGCCAGCAGCCAAGGGGGGTGGGGTGGTCAGCCCCAGCATTTT. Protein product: CASSQGGWGGQPQHF.

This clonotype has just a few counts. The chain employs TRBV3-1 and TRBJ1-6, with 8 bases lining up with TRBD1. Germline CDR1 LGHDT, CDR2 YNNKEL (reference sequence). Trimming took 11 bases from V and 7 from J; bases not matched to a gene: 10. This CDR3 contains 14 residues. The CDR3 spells CARPFGQGNSPLHF. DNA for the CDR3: TGTGCCCGACCCTTTGGACAGGGAAATTCACCCCTCCACTTT.

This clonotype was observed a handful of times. In DNA, the CDR3 is TGTGCCATCAGGGGGGGACAGGGGGTATCGAGCACAGATACGCAGTATTTT. Protein sequence: CAIRGGQGVSSTDTQYF. V and J are TRBV10-3 and TRBJ2-3, with TRBD1 identical over 11 bases. J gave up 0 bases and V 6 bases, and 8 bases lay outside the gene matches. Germline-derived CDR1 and CDR2 are ENHRY and SYGVKD. The CDR3 sequence is 17 residues long.